This TCR beta chain originates from a study of shared clonotypes between healthy human individuals. Findings and caveats of the study: Non-shared clonotypes were found to have lower generation probabilities than the clonotypes that were shared by all four of the sorted-subset donors.

Turning to this clone: The antigen is unknown.

At a deep level, the assay was run. Clones were read by immunoSEQ multiplex PCR, and TCRdb kept only the in-frame ones, dropping some. The sample yields about 590,000 clones, just under 97% seen once. The CDR3 consists of 13 residues. Trimming took 3 bases from V and 8 from J; bases not matched to a gene: 2. Germline assignment: CDR1 MRHNA and CDR2 SNTAGT. CD45RO-negative CD8 cells positively selected for CCR7 made up the naive population, which excluded terminally differentiated effector memory CD45RA+ cells. The clonotype was recovered from a woman younger than 45 in good health. The sequenced sample consisted of naive CD8+ T cells sorted from blood. The chain is built from TRBV6-4 and TRBJ2-1; 9 bases line up with TRBD1. This CDR3 is CASSEGTGYEQFF. CDR3 DNA sequence: TGTGCCAGCAGTGAGGGGACAGGGTATGAGCAGTTCTTC.